The 8 T cell receptor beta chains reported below all come from one sample, sequenced in a study of PD-L1 blockade in urothelial cancer. TCRdb keeps only in-frame clones here, not all; method: immunoSEQ multiplex PCR. The sample lists about 57,000 clones, roughly 84% occurring once. This specimen was PBMCs, taken around atezolizumab (anti-PD-L1) treatment. All receptors come from a man aged 50 or older with urothelial cancer.

This sequence joins TRBV5-1 and TRBJ1-1, with D possibly matching TRBD1 (6 bases). Trimming shortened V by 4 bases and J by 0 bases, and 25 bases separated the two germline ends. The V gene's germline CDR1 is SGHRS and CDR2 YFSETQ. The CDR3 length is 19 residues. The CDR3 bases are TGCGCCAGCAGCCGTGGGGGGGGCCGGTTCCAAGATGTGAACACTGAAGCTTTCTTT. It codes for CASSRGGGRFQDVNTEAFF.

The chain joins TRBV29-1 to TRBJ1-1, with D perhaps matching TRBD1 (6 bases). CDR3 length equals 13 residues. The V end was cut by 3 bases, the J end by 3 bases, with 11 bases between. Germline CDR1 SQVTM, CDR2 ANQGSEA. The CDR3 region is CSVEKDSDTEAFF. The CDR3 DNA reads as TGCAGCGTTGAGAAGGACAGCGACACTGAAGCTTTCTTT. The variable domain in full, with the rest retrieved from reference TRBV29-1 and TRBJ1-1, is SAVISQKPSRDICQRGTSLTIQCQVDSQVTMMFWYRQQPGQSLTLIATANQGSEATYESGFVIDKFPISRPNLTFSTLTVSNMSPEDSSIYLCSVEKDSDTEAFFGQGTRLTVV.

The rearrangement uses TRBV11-2 and TRBJ2-3, with TRBD2 as a possible D gene (6 bases). The CDR3 contains 18 residues. V was pared by 5 bases and J by 3 bases, with 24 bases between. Germline loops: CDR1 SGHAT, CDR2 FQNNGV. In DNA, the CDR3 is TGTGCCAGCAGCATTACGCCCCGGCGGAGGGGAGGAACAGATACGCAGTATTTT. Its protein is CASSITPRRRGGTDTQYF.

This clone was counted only a few times. In DNA, the CDR3 is TGTGCCAGCAGCCGTGACAGTTCCTACGAGCAGTACTTC. Protein product: CASSRDSSYEQYF. The chain couples TRBV7-8 to TRBJ2-7; D perhaps matches TRBD1 (5 bases). Germline assignment: CDR1 SGHVS and CDR2 FQNEAQ. Trimming removed 5 bases at V and 1 base at J, with 9 bases between. There are 13 residues in the CDR3.

This CDR3 is CASSRLQGLNTEAFF. The CDR3, as DNA: TGTGCCAGCAGTCGTTTACAGGGGTTGAACACTGAAGCTTTCTTT. The chain has TRBV14 and TRBJ1-1; 7 bases are shared with TRBD1. Germline CDR1 and CDR2: SGHDN and FVKESK. The CDR3 consists of 15 residues. Trimming took 6 bases from V and 0 from J; bases not matched to a gene: 7.

The rearrangement uses TRBV28 and TRBJ2-7; 11 nucleotides line up with TRBD2. Germline trimming cut 4 bases from V and 0 bases from J; bases unmatched to any gene: 5. CDR1 is MDHEN, CDR2 SYDVKM, per germline. The CDR3 runs 16 residues. CDR3 region: CASSSRLAGYSYEQYF. The CDR3 bases are TGTGCCAGCAGTTCAAGACTAGCGGGATACTCCTACGAGCAGTACTTC.

J is TRBJ2-7 and V is TRBV2; D is possibly TRBD2 (5 bases). Germline lookup yields CDR1 SNHLY and CDR2 FYNNEI. The CDR3 contains 15 residues. Trimming removed 1 base from V and 3 bases from J, with 13 bases in between. For the CDR3, the DNA is TGTGCCAGCAGTGAAGGCTGGCGGGCCATCTACGAGCAGTACTTC. This translates into CASSEGWRAIYEQYF.

The chain employs TRBV19 and TRBJ1-5; 9 nucleotides agree with TRBD1. This CDR3 comprises 15 residues. Germline CDR1 is LNHDA and CDR2 is SQIVND (reference sequence). J lost 7 bases, V lost 4 bases, and 8 bases had no gene match. The CDR3 sequence is CASSTWGQGNQPQHF. The CDR3 DNA sequence: TGTGCCAGTAGTACCTGGGGACAGGGTAACCAGCCCCAGCATTTT.